The 20 T cell receptor beta chains listed next were all sequenced from one sample in a study of blood T cell repertoires in COVID-19. Generated by immunoSEQ multiplex PCR, the TCRdb table keeps only in-frame clones and is missing some. The sample holds 250,000 to 350,000 clones, about 90% seen once. The sequenced sample was peripheral blood. Receptor source: a woman aged 45-60 years who had recovered from COVID-19.

The chain combines TRBV28 with TRBJ1-2, with D hard to call. Trimming stripped 2 bases from V and 0 bases from J, with 7 bases between. The CDR3 has 14 amino acids. In germline, CDR1 is MDHEN, CDR2 SYDVKM. CDR3 nucleotides: TGTGCCAGCAGTTTAGGCCAGGCTAACTATGGCTACACCTTC. Translated, it gives CASSLGQANYGYTF.

This chain links TRBV4-3 with TRBJ2-1, with 10 bases fitting TRBD2. There are 16 residues in the CDR3. The germline gives CDR1 LGHNA, CDR2 YSLEER. V gave up 0 bases and J gave up 11 bases; unmatched junction bases: 10. As DNA, the CDR3 is TGCGCCAGCAGCCAAGATCTAGCGGGGGCGACGGCTCAGCAGTTCTTC. Protein: CASSQDLAGATAQQFF.

The chain is built from TRBV29-1 and TRBJ1-1, with 7 bases aligning to TRBD1. CDR3 length: 13 residues. Germline V gene sequence: CDR1 SQVTM, CDR2 ANQGSEA. The ends lost 7 bases at V and 1 base at J; junction bases unmatched: 6. Written as DNA, the CDR3 is TGCAGCGGGAAGGGACAGCAGAACACTGAAGCTTTCTTT. Translating it yields CSGKGQQNTEAFF.

V gene TRBV7-2 combines with J gene TRBJ1-2, with 7 bases that match TRBD1. V was clipped by 4 bases and J by 4 bases; unmatched bases: 3. Germline assignment: CDR1 SGHTA and CDR2 FQGNSA. This CDR3 has 13 amino acids. DNA of the CDR3: TGTGCCAGCAGCTCAACAGGGGCCTATGGCTACACCTTC. It codes for CASSSTGAYGYTF.

This chain connects TRBV6-2 or TRBV6-3 to TRBJ2-3; D gene uncertain. The CDR3 consists of 12 residues. The V gene lost 5 bases and the J gene lost 0 bases, with 3 bases spanning the gap. CDR1 is MNHEY, CDR2 SVGEGT, per germline. CDR3 residues: CASSQSTDTQYF. The CDR3 DNA reads TGTGCCAGCAGTCAAAGCACAGATACGCAGTATTTT.

The chain uses TRBV9 and TRBJ1-5; D is unresolved. This CDR3 region has 18 residues. The V and J ends lost 1 base and 6 bases respectively, with 23 bases between them. Germline V gene sequence: CDR1 SGDLS, CDR2 YYNGEE. Here the CDR3 DNA reads TGTGCCAGCAGCGTAAGCCCCCCCGTCCAGGCTTCGAGTCAGCCCCAGCATTTT. Residues: CASSVSPPVQASSQPQHF.

The chain combines TRBV4-3 with TRBJ2-7; TRBD2 agrees at 14 bases. V was pared by 2 bases and J by 7 bases, with 7 bases of the junction left unmatched. The CDR3 contains 16 residues. Germline values: CDR1 LGHNA, CDR2 YSLEER. The CDR3 loop is CASSQLAGTSGGEQYF. CDR3 DNA: TGCGCCAGCAGCCAACTCGCCGGGACTAGCGGGGGTGAGCAGTACTTC.

The chain uses TRBV20-1 and TRBJ1-2; D remains unclear. V was cut by 4 bases and J by 4 bases, with 7 bases left in between. The CDR3 runs 11 residues. The germline V gene has CDR1 DFQATT and CDR2 SNEGSKA (reference sequence). CDR3 in amino acids: CSAKSSYGYTF. The CDR3 nucleotides are TGCAGTGCTAAATCCTCCTATGGCTACACCTTC.

This clone came up many times. The V gene is TRBV6-2 or TRBV6-3, the J gene TRBJ1-5; D is uncertain. The V gene lost 4 bases and the J gene lost 3 bases, with 7 bases spanning the gap. In germline, CDR1 is MNHEY, CDR2 SVGEGT. CDR3 length: 13 amino acids. DNA for the CDR3: TGTGCCAGCAGTTTCTGGGCCAATCAGCCCCAGCATTTT. Translated, it gives CASSFWANQPQHF.

This chain joins TRBV7-9 and TRBJ2-7; D ambiguous. The germline V gene encodes CDR1 SEHNR and CDR2 FQNEAQ (reference sequence). Between the trimmed V and J ends, which lost 8 bases and 4 bases, there was a span of 9 bases. The CDR3 is 11 amino acids. CDR3 amino acids: CASGTRYEQYF. CDR3 nucleotides: TGTGCCAGCGGTACACGTTACGAGCAGTACTTC.

V usage is TRBV7-9 and J usage is TRBJ2-1; 8 nucleotides line up with TRBD1. V gave up 5 bases and J gave up 4 bases; unmatched junction bases: 13. Germline loops: CDR1 SEHNR, CDR2 FQNEAQ (reference sequence). The CDR3 is made up of 17 amino acids. CDR3 nucleotides: TGTGCCAGCAGCACCGGGACAGGCGTTCAGAAGTACAATGAGCAGTTCTTC. This gives the protein CASSTGTGVQKYNEQFF.

This rearrangement joins TRBV10-3 to TRBJ2-5, with 8 bases that match TRBD1. The CDR3 length is 15 residues. The germline gives CDR1 ENHRY, CDR2 SYGVKD. V lost 10 bases and J lost 4; bases outside the gene matches: 14. The CDR3 loop is CATRGSTGAGETQYF. The CDR3, as DNA: TGTGCCACCAGGGGTTCGACAGGGGCGGGAGAGACCCAGTACTTC.

The rearrangement joins TRBV30 to TRBJ2-1; D gene unclear. V lost 0 bases, J lost 0 bases, and 9 bases lay in between. The CDR3 is 15 residues long. Germline V CDR1 and CDR2: GTSNPN, SVGIG (reference sequence). CDR3 protein: CAWSVGLSSYNEQFF. DNA for the CDR3: TGTGCCTGGAGTGTCGGTTTAAGCTCCTACAATGAGCAGTTCTTC.

This clone was detected only once. The chain has TRBV7-9 and TRBJ2-1; 11 bases align to TRBD1. Germline V CDR1 and CDR2: SEHNR, FQNEAQ (reference sequence). V dropped 3 bases and J dropped 7; count of bases not matched to a gene: 5. This CDR3 is built from 15 residues. Here the CDR3 reads CASSFGQGAENEQFF. Written as DNA, the CDR3 is TGTGCCAGCAGCTTTGGACAGGGGGCAGAGAATGAGCAGTTCTTC.

CDR3 sequence: CSVGTALEQYF. DNA for the CDR3: TGCAGCGTTGGGACTGCCCTCGAGCAGTACTTC. The chain recombines TRBV29-1 with TRBJ2-7; possibly TRBD2 for D (5 bases). V gave up 4 bases and J gave up 6 bases, with 10 bases separating them. This CDR3 is built from 11 residues. Germline V lookup: CDR1 SQVTM, CDR2 ANQGSEA.

The V and J genes are TRBV5-1 and TRBJ1-3; 9 bases are a match to TRBD1. This CDR3 spans 15 amino acids. Germline assignment: CDR1 SGHRS and CDR2 YFSETQ. V lost 4 bases, J lost 6 bases, and 8 bases stayed unmatched. The CDR3 nucleotides are TGCGCCAGCAGCGCGGGACAGGGTGGGATAAACACCATATATTTT. It encodes CASSAGQGGINTIYF.

V gene TRBV12-3 or TRBV12-4 combines with J gene TRBJ2-7; tentatively, D is TRBD2 (6 bases). Deletions cut 6 bases from V and 6 bases from J, with 15 bases between. The CDR3 covers 13 residues. CDR3 in amino acids: CASSPGRQFEQYF. The CDR3 DNA sequence: TGTGCCAGCAGCCCAGGGAGGCAATTCGAGCAGTACTTC.

The chain is built from TRBV2 and TRBJ1-1; D remains ambiguous. Trimming took off 6 bases at V and 0 bases at J, with 8 bases between the two ends. Germline V CDR1 and CDR2: SNHLY, FYNNEI. This CDR3 has 13 amino acids. The CDR3 sequence is CASSLSMNTEAFF. The DNA of the CDR3 is TGTGCCAGCAGCCTCAGTATGAACACTGAAGCTTTCTTT.

For the CDR3, the DNA is TGTGCCAGCTCACCACCCGCCCTCGGGACCCAGTACTTC. Translating it yields CASSPPALGTQYF. This chain uses TRBV18 with TRBJ2-5; no clear D. Germline V CDR1 and CDR2: KGHSH, LQKENI. Trimming stripped 0 bases from V and 7 bases from J, with 9 bases between. The CDR3 runs 13 residues.

The CDR3 sequence: CASSQDRQGSERDSPLHF. The CDR3 DNA sequence: TGCGCCAGCAGCCAAGATAGGCAGGGCAGTGAGAGAGATTCACCCCTCCACTTT. This chain joins TRBV4-1 and TRBJ1-6; a weak D match, TRBD1 (5 bases). CDR3 length: 18 residues. V shed 0 bases and J shed 8 bases, with 20 bases lying between them. The germline CDR1 and CDR2 sequences are MGHRA and YSYEKL.